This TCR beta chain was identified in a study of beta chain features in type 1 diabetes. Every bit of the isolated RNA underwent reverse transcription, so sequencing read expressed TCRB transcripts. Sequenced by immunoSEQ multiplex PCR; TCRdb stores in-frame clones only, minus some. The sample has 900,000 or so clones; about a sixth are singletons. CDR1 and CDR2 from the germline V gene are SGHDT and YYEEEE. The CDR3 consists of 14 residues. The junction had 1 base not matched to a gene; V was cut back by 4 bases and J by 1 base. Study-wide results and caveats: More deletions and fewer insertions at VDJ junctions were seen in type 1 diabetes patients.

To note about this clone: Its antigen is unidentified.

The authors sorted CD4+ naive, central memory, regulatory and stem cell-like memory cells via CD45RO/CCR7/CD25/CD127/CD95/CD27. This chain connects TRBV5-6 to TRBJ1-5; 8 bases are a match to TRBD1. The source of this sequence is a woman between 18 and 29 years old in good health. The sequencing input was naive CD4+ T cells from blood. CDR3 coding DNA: TGTGCCAGCAGCAACAGGGGGAGCAATCAGCCCCAGCATTTT. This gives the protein CASSNRGSNQPQHF.